This TCR beta chain was sequenced during a study of blood T cell repertoires in COVID-19. Turning to the study itself: Specimens from acute and convalescent COVID-19 originated in the United States, Italy and Spain. The analysed material was cDNA or gDNA that came from T cells, B-cell-depleted T cells, or PBMCs.

Germline V gene lookup returns CDR1 SGHAT and CDR2 FQNNGV. The CDR3 length is 16 residues. Trimming removed 2 bases from V and 6 bases from J, with 17 bases in between. Per the original data handling: Amplifying reference gene primers gave estimates of nucleated cell counts. This table comes from immunoSEQ multiplex PCR, and its TCRdb copy is limited to in-frame clones, with some not included. V, J and clone size were drawn from that table, and D and trimming were deduced from the DNA. The table has 380,000 or so clones, around 89% seen once. This receptor was obtained from a man in his forties or fifties with acute or convalescent COVID-19. The material sequenced was peripheral blood. This chain connects TRBV11-2 to TRBJ1-3, with unresolved D. CDR3: CASSLSGSFYANTIYF. The CDR3 coding sequence is TGTGCCAGCAGCTTATCCGGGAGTTTCTATGCAAACACCATATATTTT.